This T cell receptor (beta chain) was retrieved from a study of blood T cell repertoires in COVID-19. Germline V gives CDR1 MDHEN, CDR2 SYDVKM. CDR3 length equals 13 residues. J gave up 2 bases and V 6 bases, and 4 bases lay outside the gene matches. Original analysis: Estimates of nucleated cell counts were drawn from the amplification of reference gene primers. TCRdb's table, derived via immunoSEQ multiplex PCR, lists solely in-frame clones and lacks some. The V and J calls and clone size come from that table; D and trimming were worked out from the DNA. The repertoire holds 110,000 to 150,000 clones, with 75% to 90% as singletons. Enrollees, roughly 18 to 89 years old, lived in about two dozen US areas. Two negative PCRs, clearance, or symptom resolution had been documented for recovered Cohort 3 donors.

V is TRBV28 and J is TRBJ2-7; TRBD1 aligns across 7 bases. This receptor was identified in a man aged 50-60 years who had recovered from COVID-19. Sequencing was performed on PBMCs or T cells enriched from blood (not recorded which). The CDR3 sequence: CASSDRVPYEQYF. CDR3 nucleotide sequence: TGTGCCAGCAGCGACAGGGTCCCCTACGAGCAGTACTTC.